Presented here are 22 T cell receptor beta chains from one specimen sequenced in a study of control samples from healthy donors and cancer patients. Generated by immunoSEQ multiplex PCR, the TCRdb table keeps only in-frame clones and is missing some. The sample contains over 100,000 clones, around nine tenths of which appear only once. Sequenced: blood. The receptors shown here come from a man younger than 35 in good health.

The chain recombines TRBV5-6 with TRBJ1-4; no clear D. This CDR3 has 17 residues. The V gene's germline CDR1 is SGHDT and CDR2 YYEEEE. Trimming cost V 0 bases and J 8 bases, with 20 bases left between them. The CDR3, as DNA: TGTGCCAGCAGCTTGGGGCTAGGAAGCTTTACGGGGGAAAAACTGTTTTTT. As protein: CASSLGLGSFTGEKLFF.

This chain connects TRBV7-6 to TRBJ1-3, with 9 bases aligning to TRBD1. V was pared by 5 bases and J by 0 bases, with 5 bases of the junction left unmatched. This CDR3 region has 16 residues. The germline V gene encodes CDR1 SGHVS and CDR2 FNYEAQ. Here the CDR3 DNA reads TGTGCCAGCAGCCGGGACAGGGCTTCCTCTGGAAACACCATATATTTT. It specifies CASSRDRASSGNTIYF.

The gene calls are TRBV4-2 and TRBJ2-7, with unresolved D. The germline gives CDR1 LGHNA, CDR2 YNFKEQ. The CDR3 sequence is 11 residues long. V dropped 6 bases and J dropped 6 bases, with 9 bases sitting between them. CDR3 sequence: CASRSSGEQYF. CDR3 in DNA: TGTGCCAGCAGGTCTTCAGGCGAGCAGTACTTC.

This chain joins TRBV11-3 and TRBJ2-3; 11 bases are a match to TRBD2. CDR1 SGHNT and CDR2 YENEEA come from the germline V gene. The CDR3 is 17 amino acids. Germline trimming cut 1 base from V and 5 bases from J; bases unmatched to any gene: 8. For the CDR3, the DNA is TGTGCCAGCAGCTTAGGAGGGGGGACTAGCGGAGGAGATACGCAGTATTTT. It specifies CASSLGGGTSGGDTQYF.

The chain links TRBV11-2 to TRBJ1-3, with a possible D match to TRBD1 (6 bases). This CDR3 comprises 14 residues. V shed 6 bases and J shed 0 bases, with 9 bases lying between them. CDR1 is SGHAT and CDR2 is FQNNGV in the germline V gene. The CDR3: CASRRTASGNTIYF. The CDR3 DNA reads as TGTGCCAGCAGGCGGACAGCCTCTGGAAACACCATATATTTT.

This chain connects TRBV3-1 (or the pseudogene TRBV3-2) to TRBJ2-7; TRBD2 might be the D (6 bases). The germline gives CDR1 LGHDT, CDR2 YNNKEL (reference sequence). The V end was cut by 3 bases, the J end by 2 bases, with 11 bases between. This CDR3 has 14 amino acids. Written as DNA, the CDR3 is TGTGCCAGCAGCCAGGGACTTCCAGCCTACGAGCAGTACTTC. The encoded protein is CASSQGLPAYEQYF.

The genes are TRBV21-1 and TRBJ1-5. TRBV21-1 is termed a pseudogene. CDR3 length: 16 residues. CDR3 in amino acids: CASNYQVIGSNQPQHF. In nucleotides, the CDR3 is TGTGCCAGCAACTATCAGGTAATAGGGAGCAATCAGCCCCAGCATTTT.

The rearrangement links TRBV5-4 to TRBJ1-1, with TRBD1 matching 7 bases. There are 15 residues in the CDR3. With 3 bases clipped from V and 1 base from J, the junction kept 6 bases outside the gene matches. Germline values: CDR1 SGHNT, CDR2 YYREEE (reference sequence). The CDR3 DNA follows: TGTGCCAGCAGCTCAGGGGGATTGGGGAACACTGAAGCTTTCTTT. This sequence encodes CASSSGGLGNTEAFF.

A note on this clone: Other DNA variants within this sample encode the same CDR3. This sequence joins TRBV5-1 and TRBJ1-6; tentative D call: TRBD1 (6 bases). CDR3 size: 15 residues. The germline V and J ends were trimmed by 0 bases and 10 bases, with 14 bases remaining between them. Per germline, CDR1 SGHRS and CDR2 YFSETQ. CDR3 DNA: TGCGCCAGCAGCTTGGGAACAGGGAGAGGGTCACCCCTCCACTTT. Encoded protein: CASSLGTGRGSPLHF.

This rearrangement joins TRBV19 to TRBJ2-7; D uncertain. CDR1 is LNHDA and CDR2 is SQIVND in the germline V gene (reference sequence). The CDR3 consists of 14 residues. Trimming took 4 bases from V and 0 from J, leaving 10 bases between them. CDR3 DNA: TGTGCCAGTAGTAGCGGCTATGGCTCCTACGAGCAGTACTTC. As protein: CASSSGYGSYEQYF.

The chain recombines TRBV7-2 with TRBJ1-1, with D perhaps TRBD1 (6 bases). The CDR3 length is 16 residues. Germline V gene lookup returns CDR1 SGHTA and CDR2 FQGNSA. Trimming removed 1 base from V and 5 bases from J, with 17 bases in between. CDR3 DNA sequence: TGTGCCAGCAGCTTAGGTGGATGGTACAGGGATACTGAAGCTTTCTTT. Protein product: CASSLGGWYRDTEAFF. Filled out from reference TRBV7-2 and TRBJ1-1, the complete variable domain reads GAGVSQSPSNKVTEKGKDVELRCDPISGHTALYWYRQSLGQGLEFLIYFQGNSAPDKSGLPSDRFSAERTGGSVSTLTIQRTQQEDSAVYLCASSLGGWYRDTEAFFGQGTRLTVV.

This chain connects TRBV11-2 to TRBJ2-6; D is unclear. The CDR3 consists of 15 residues. From germline, CDR1 is SGHAT and CDR2 FQNNGV. V gave up 1 base and J gave up 1 base, with 5 bases separating them. The CDR3 region is CASSLGGSGANVLTF. CDR3 coding DNA: TGTGCCAGCAGCTTAGGGGGTTCTGGGGCCAACGTCCTGACTTTC.

The rearrangement joins TRBV6-1 to TRBJ2-3; 10 positions match TRBD2. The CDR3 totals 16 residues. Losses at the gene ends were 2 bases for V and 6 bases for J; bases not matched to a gene: 8. Germline V gives CDR1 MNHNS, CDR2 SASEGT. CDR3 bases: TGTGCCAGCAGTGAAACGAGCGGGGGGGCCAGGGATACGCAGTATTTT. Translating it yields CASSETSGGARDTQYF.

The chain has TRBV2 and TRBJ1-2; no clear D gene. This CDR3 region has 14 residues. From germline, CDR1 is SNHLY and CDR2 FYNNEI. V shed 8 bases and J shed 2 bases, with 15 bases lying between them. The CDR3 DNA sequence: TGTGCCAGCTTATTAGATTCATTCAACTATGGCTACACCTTC. This gives the protein CASLLDSFNYGYTF.

DNA of the CDR3: TGCGCCAGCAGCCAACTCATAGGGGGAAACACCATATATTTT. Protein sequence: CASSQLIGGNTIYF. The chain employs TRBV4-1 and TRBJ1-3; D call uncertain. The CDR3 is 14 residues long. Per the germline V gene, CDR1 is MGHRA and CDR2 is YSYEKL. V was trimmed by 2 bases and J by 4 bases, leaving 9 bases between them.

This rearrangement joins TRBV27 to TRBJ2-3; no reliable D call. The CDR3 length is 15 residues. V was clipped by 5 bases and J by 2 bases, with 14 bases between them. The germline CDR1 and CDR2 sequences are MNHEY and SMNVEV (reference sequence). CDR3 nucleotide sequence: TGTGCCAGCAGTCCTATCGGGCCGCTCACAGATACGCAGTATTTT. This sequence encodes CASSPIGPLTDTQYF.

The chain employs TRBV5-4 and TRBJ2-7; D perhaps matches TRBD1 (6 bases). V was pared by 0 bases and J by 1 base, with 11 bases between. Germline-derived CDR1 and CDR2 are SGHNT and YYREEE (reference sequence). The CDR3 spans 15 residues. The CDR3 nucleotides read TGTGCCAGCAGCTTGGGGACAGTAGGATCCTACGAGCAGTACTTC. Translation gives CASSLGTVGSYEQYF.

The V call is TRBV4-1, the J call TRBJ2-7, with D possibly being TRBD2 (5 bases). CDR3 size: 18 residues. Trimming pared 0 bases from V and 3 bases from J, leaving 21 bases between. Looked up from germline, CDR1 is MGHRA and CDR2 is YSYEKL. CDR3 bases: TGCGCCAGCAGCCAAGATTCCGGGCGGACGCGCGGGTTCTACGAGCAGTACTTC. This sequence encodes CASSQDSGRTRGFYEQYF.

Written as DNA, the CDR3 is TGTGCCAGCAGCCCATCAGGATATACGCAGTATTTT. This sequence encodes CASSPSGYTQYF. The chain is built from TRBV14 and TRBJ2-3; D is unresolved. The V end was cut by 4 bases, the J end by 7 bases, with 9 bases between. The germline CDR1 and CDR2 sequences are SGHDN and FVKESK. The CDR3 spans 12 residues.

The V gene is TRBV5-1, the J gene TRBJ1-3; D unclear. Germline V CDR1 and CDR2: SGHRS, YFSETQ. V was shortened by 0 bases and J by 0 bases, with 10 bases between the two germline ends. CDR3 size: 16 residues. The CDR3 loop is CASSLDLVRSGNTIYF. CDR3 in DNA: TGCGCCAGCAGCTTGGACTTGGTCCGCTCTGGAAACACCATATATTTT.

A note on this clone: Relative to the germline gene, one junction end is altered; a read error may explain this. V and J are TRBV30 and TRBJ2-1, with D possibly TRBD2 on 6 matching bases. CDR3 size: 11 residues. CDR1 and CDR2 (germline): GTSNPN, SVGIG (reference sequence). In DNA form, the CDR3 reads TGTGCCTGGAGATCCGGGGGTCTTCTAGTCTTC. Protein sequence: CAWRSGGLLVF.

The chain employs TRBV29-1 and TRBJ2-5; D gene ambiguous. The ends were cut back, 4 bases at V and 5 bases at J, with 2 bases in the middle. This CDR3 comprises 9 residues. CDR1 is SQVTM and CDR2 is ANQGSEA in the germline V gene. CDR3 nucleotide sequence: TGCAGCGTTGCTGAGACCCAGTACTTC. Translation gives CSVAETQYF. Full variable domain (rest looked up from reference TRBV29-1 and TRBJ2-5): SAVISQKPSRDICQRGTSLTIQCQVDSQVTMMFWYRQQPGQSLTLIATANQGSEATYESGFVIDKFPISRPNLTFSTLTVSNMSPEDSSIYLCSVAETQYFGPGTRLLVL.